This is a list of T cell receptor beta chains from one sample in a study of blood T cell repertoires in COVID-19. Profiling relied on immunoSEQ multiplex PCR, and the TCRdb table lists in-frame clones only, not all of them. This sample carries roughly 100,000 clones, 70% to 90% of them seen once, and the ten largest clones take 2%. Sequencing was carried out using peripheral blood. These receptors all stem from a man aged 50-60 years with active COVID-19. CDR3s include the opening cysteine and the closing phenylalanine or tryptophan. The D gene is left open where the match is weak. Some rows have no size entry. The others give once, few or many, or a class for an expanded clone.

d_call,j_call,v_call,clone_size,cdr3_nt,cdr3_aa
TRBD1,TRBJ2-1,TRBV7-9,-,TGTGCCAGCAGCTTCTGGACAGGGGGTATCAATGAGCAGTTCTTC,CASSFWTGGINEQFF
TRBD2,TRBJ2-2,TRBV6-2/TRBV6-3,-,TGTGCCAGCAGTTACTCTGGGAGGGACGAGGTCGGGGAGCTGTTTTTT,CASSYSGRDEVGELFF
TRBD1,TRBJ1-1,TRBV5-4,-,TGTGCCAGCAGCACGGGACAGGGGCGGGACACTGAAGCTTTCTTT,CASSTGQGRDTEAFF
-,TRBJ1-1,TRBV10-3,-,TGTGCCATCAGTGAGCGAGGGAGTGGTAACACTGAAGCTTTCTTT,CAISERGSGNTEAFF
-,TRBJ1-1,TRBV3-1/TRBV3-2,-,TGTGCCAGCAGCCAGATAGGGAGCACTGAAGCTTTCTTT,CASSQIGSTEAFF
TRBD1,TRBJ2-7,TRBV7-6,-,TGTGCCAGCAGCTTAGAACTTGTGACAGGGACCTACGAGCAGTACTTC,CASSLELVTGTYEQYF
TRBD1,TRBJ1-1,TRBV30,-,TGTGCCTGGAGATCCCTAACGGGGAACAGGGGGAACACTGAAGCTTTCTTT,CAWRSLTGNRGNTEAFF
-,TRBJ2-2,TRBV4-1,-,TGCGCCAGCAGCGTACAGGCTCTCCTTACCGGGGAGCTGTTTTTT,CASSVQALLTGELFF
TRBD2,TRBJ2-5,TRBV24-1,-,TGTGCCACCAGTCACCTAAGACGACTAGCGGGGGTAGGGACCCAGTACTTC,CATSHLRRLAGVGTQYF
-,TRBJ1-2,TRBV30,-,TGTGCCTGGAGTATCGGGGGGCCCCACGCCTTC,CAWSIGGPHAF
TRBD2,TRBJ2-7,TRBV18,-,TGTGCCAGCTCACCTAGCGGCGGGGGTATTAACGAGCAGTACTTC,CASSPSGGGINEQYF
-,TRBJ2-1,TRBV7-6,-,TGTGCCAGCAGCGTGGACTTAAATGAGCAGTTCTTC,CASSVDLNEQFF
-,TRBJ1-2,TRBV2,once,TGTGCCAGCAGTGAATGGTCGGCAGGGCCGTTTGGCTACACCTTC,CASSEWSAGPFGYTF
-,TRBJ2-7,TRBV7-9,-,TGTGCCAGCAGCTTGTACTTAGCAAAGCAAGGGCAGTACTTC,CASSLYLAKQGQYF
TRBD1,TRBJ1-1,TRBV5-1,-,TGCGCCAGCAGCCATCCGGCAGGGGGCGCGTTGGGCACTGAAGCTTTCTTT,CASSHPAGGALGTEAFF
-,TRBJ2-1,TRBV29-1,-,TGCAGCGGCTCGGACAGCCGGTATTGGTTCTTC,CSGSDSRYWFF
-,TRBJ1-4,TRBV18,-,TGTGCCAGCTCAAGCTCCGGAGGAGGGAGGACTAATGAAAAACTGTTTTTT,CASSSSGGGRTNEKLFF
-,TRBJ2-7,TRBV7-9,-,TGTGCCAGCAGCTTATTATCAGCGGAAAGCTCCTACGAGCAGTACTTC,CASSLLSAESSYEQYF
TRBD1,TRBJ1-5,TRBV19,once,TGTGCCAGTAGGGACCCGGGACAGATTAGCAATCAGCCCCAGCATTTT,CASRDPGQISNQPQHF
-,TRBJ2-7,TRBV4-1,once,TGCGCCAGCAGCCAAGCTTGGCGGAGGGGCAAAAGTGCCTACGAGCAGTACTTC,CASSQAWRRGKSAYEQYF
TRBD1,TRBJ2-2,TRBV30,-,TGTGCCTGGAGGGGACAGACAGGGGACACCGGGGAGCTGTTTTTT,CAWRGQTGDTGELFF
-,TRBJ2-3,TRBV4-1,-,TGCGCCAGCAGCCAAGACCGGGACTCCTTTACAGATACGCAGTATTTT,CASSQDRDSFTDTQYF
-,TRBJ2-1,TRBV4-3,once,TGCGCCAGCAGCCTTTTCCCGGGGAGCTCCTACAATGAGCAGTTCTTC,CASSLFPGSSYNEQFF
-,TRBJ1-3,TRBV5-1,-,TGCGCCAGCAGCTTGGATATGCCCCGCGCTGGAAACACCATATATTTT,CASSLDMPRAGNTIYF
-,TRBJ1-1,TRBV9,-,TGTGCCAGCAGCCCTGGTGGCAGCGGGTTGAACACTGAAGCTTTCTTT,CASSPGGSGLNTEAFF
-,TRBJ2-7,TRBV7-2,-,TGTGCCAGCGGGGCCGGGACAACCCCCTACGAGCAGTACTTC,CASGAGTTPYEQYF
-,TRBJ1-5,TRBV7-9,few,TGTGCCAGCAGCGAAGAACGGGGGAATCAGCCCCAGCATTTT,CASSEERGNQPQHF